The entry that follows covers one TCR beta chain sequence. Its antigen is currently unknown. Trimming at V came to 0 bases and at J to 6 bases, leaving 6 bases not matched to a gene. Germline values: CDR1 LGHNA, CDR2 YSLEER. This CDR3 contains 16 residues. The repertoire was sequenced with immunoSEQ multiplex PCR; TCRdb's copy has only in-frame clones and lacks some. The table shows 80,000 to 95,000 clones, with more than 85% occurring only once. This sample is drawn from a study of graft-versus-host responses after intestinal transplantation. Whole-study results and caveats: Patients who carried graft-donor T cell macrochimerism also had high graft-versus-host to host-versus-graft clonal ratios in their allografts. Analysis identified GvH clones in recipient marrow, with some appearing first in ileum or blood.

The rearrangement links TRBV4-3 to TRBJ2-5; 11 bases line up with TRBD2. Sequencing used unstimulated CD8+ T cells sorted from spleen or lymph node cells, obtained before intestinal transplant. The source of this sequence is a human donor who received an intestinal transplant. The CDR3 here is CASSQDLAGGLKTQYF. In DNA, the CDR3 is TGCGCCAGCAGCCAAGACCTAGCGGGGGGATTGAAGACCCAGTACTTC.